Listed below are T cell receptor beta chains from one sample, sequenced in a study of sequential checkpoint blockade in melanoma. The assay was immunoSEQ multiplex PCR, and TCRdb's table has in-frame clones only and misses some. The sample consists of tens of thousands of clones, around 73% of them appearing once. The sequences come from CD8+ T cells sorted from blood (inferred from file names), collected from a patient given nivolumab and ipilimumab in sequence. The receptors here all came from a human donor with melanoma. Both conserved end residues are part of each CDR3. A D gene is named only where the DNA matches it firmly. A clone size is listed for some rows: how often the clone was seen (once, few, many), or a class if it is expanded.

CDR3 DNA: TGTGCCAGCAGCTTTGGACTAGGAGGGGTCCTGGGTACGCAGTATTTT
CDR3 protein: CASSFGLGGVLGTQYF
J gene: TRBJ2-3
D gene: TRBD2
clone size: .
V gene: TRBV5-6

CDR3 DNA: TGTGCCAGTAGTATCGTGGCTGCGGGCAATGAGCAGTTCTTC
CDR3 protein: CASSIVAAGNEQFF
J gene: TRBJ2-1
D gene: .
clone size: .
V gene: TRBV19

CDR3 DNA: TGTGCCAGCGGCCTTCAGGGGGACTATGGCTACACCTTC
CDR3 protein: CASGLQGDYGYTF
J gene: TRBJ1-2
D gene: TRBD1
clone size: .
V gene: TRBV27

CDR3 DNA: TGTGCCAGCAGTTCCCCCGCAACGGGGACAGTGGTCTACGAGCAGTACTTC
CDR3 protein: CASSSPATGTVVYEQYF
J gene: TRBJ2-7
D gene: TRBD1
clone size: few
V gene: TRBV28

CDR3 DNA: TGCGCCAGCAGCCAAGGGGACAAAACCAATTCACCCCTCCACTTT
CDR3 protein: CASSQGDKTNSPLHF
J gene: TRBJ1-6
D gene: .
clone size: .
V gene: TRBV4-3

CDR3 DNA: TGTGCCACCTTACAGGCCGGAGGGGAAGATACGCAGTATTTT
CDR3 protein: CATLQAGGEDTQYF
J gene: TRBJ2-3
D gene: .
clone size: .
V gene: TRBV10-3

CDR3 DNA: TGTGCCAGCAGCGTCGCAGGGGGGAGCGAGCAGTACTTC
CDR3 protein: CASSVAGGSEQYF
J gene: TRBJ2-7
D gene: .
clone size: .
V gene: TRBV27

CDR3 DNA: TGTGCCACCTCGACTCTCAGCTCCTACAATGAGCAGTTCTTC
CDR3 protein: CATSTLSSYNEQFF
J gene: TRBJ2-1
D gene: .
clone size: .
V gene: TRBV28

CDR3 DNA: TGTGCCAGCAGTTTCTTCCCCTACGAGCAGTACTTC
CDR3 protein: CASSFFPYEQYF
J gene: TRBJ2-7
D gene: .
clone size: medium-sized
V gene: TRBV28

CDR3 DNA: TGCGCCAGCAGCCAAGATTGGACTAGCGGCTTCTACGAGCAGTACTTC
CDR3 protein: CASSQDWTSGFYEQYF
J gene: TRBJ2-7
D gene: TRBD2
clone size: once
V gene: TRBV4-3

CDR3 DNA: TGTGCCAGCAGCTCGCAGGCTATCTCTGGAAACACCATATATTTT
CDR3 protein: CASSSQAISGNTIYF
J gene: TRBJ1-3
D gene: .
clone size: once
V gene: TRBV11-2

CDR3 DNA: TGTGCCATCAGTACCGGGACAGGGACAGGCTACACCTTC
CDR3 protein: CAISTGTGTGYTF
J gene: TRBJ1-2
D gene: TRBD1
clone size: once
V gene: TRBV10-3

CDR3 DNA: TGTGCCAGCAAAAGCGGGGGGGCCACAGATACGCAGTATTTT
CDR3 protein: CASKSGGATDTQYF
J gene: TRBJ2-3
D gene: TRBD2
clone size: .
V gene: TRBV6-4

CDR3 DNA: TGTGCCAGCAGCTTCCCCTTAGGGGGAGAGGACACCGGGGAGCTGTTTTTT
CDR3 protein: CASSFPLGGEDTGELFF
J gene: TRBJ2-2
D gene: .
clone size: .
V gene: TRBV7-9

CDR3 DNA: TGTGCCTGTACCCTTTTGGACAGGGCCCCCGGGGAGCTGTTTTTT
CDR3 protein: CACTLLDRAPGELFF
J gene: TRBJ2-2
D gene: TRBD1
clone size: .
V gene: TRBV30

CDR3 DNA: TGCGCCAGCAGCCATAACGTCGGGGCTAATGAAAAACTGTTTTTT
CDR3 protein: CASSHNVGANEKLFF
J gene: TRBJ1-4
D gene: .
clone size: .
V gene: TRBV4-1

CDR3 DNA: TGTGCCACCTTACTAGCGACCGGGGAGCTGTTTTTT
CDR3 protein: CATLLATGELFF
J gene: TRBJ2-2
D gene: TRBD2
clone size: .
V gene: TRBV6-4

CDR3 DNA: TGCGCCAGCAGCTTAGCGGGGCCCGCCTACGAGCAGTACTTC
CDR3 protein: CASSLAGPAYEQYF
J gene: TRBJ2-7
D gene: TRBD2
clone size: .
V gene: TRBV5-1

CDR3 DNA: TGTGCCAGCAGAGAAGCGGGGGACAGCATGGGGGGCACTGAAGCTTTCTTT
CDR3 protein: CASREAGDSMGGTEAFF
J gene: TRBJ1-1
D gene: TRBD1
clone size: .
V gene: TRBV6-4

CDR3 DNA: TGTGCCAGCAGCTTAGTTGGCCCAGATACGCAGTATTTT
CDR3 protein: CASSLVGPDTQYF
J gene: TRBJ2-3
D gene: .
clone size: .
V gene: TRBV7-8

CDR3 DNA: TGTGCCAGCAGCTTCACTAGCGGGAGCTTATACGAGCAGTACTTC
CDR3 protein: CASSFTSGSLYEQYF
J gene: TRBJ2-7
D gene: TRBD2
clone size: .
V gene: TRBV6-5

CDR3 DNA: TGTGCCACCAGCAGAGATCAACGGTCTGGGGCCAACGTCCTGACTTTC
CDR3 protein: CATSRDQRSGANVLTF
J gene: TRBJ2-6
D gene: .
clone size: .
V gene: TRBV15

CDR3 DNA: TGTGCCAGCAGCTTAGCAGTAAATTCACCCCTCCACTTT
CDR3 protein: CASSLAVNSPLHF
J gene: TRBJ1-6
D gene: .
clone size: .
V gene: TRBV7-3

CDR3 DNA: TGTGCCAGCACCCAGACAGGGGGCGGCGTGAGCAATCAGCCCCAGCATTTT
CDR3 protein: CASTQTGGGVSNQPQHF
J gene: TRBJ1-5
D gene: TRBD1
clone size: medium-sized
V gene: TRBV7-9

CDR3 DNA: TGTGCCAGCAGCCAGGAGTCGGACACTGAAGCTTTCTTT
CDR3 protein: CASSQESDTEAFF
J gene: TRBJ1-1
D gene: .
clone size: .
V gene: TRBV4-2

CDR3 DNA: TGTGCCAGCAGCCTGGCGGCAGGACAGGGGAATGGCTACACCTTC
CDR3 protein: CASSLAAGQGNGYTF
J gene: TRBJ1-2
D gene: TRBD1
clone size: .
V gene: TRBV5-6

CDR3 DNA: TGTGCCAGTAGTGACTACGGGACAGGGGACGGCTACACCTTC
CDR3 protein: CASSDYGTGDGYTF
J gene: TRBJ1-2
D gene: TRBD1
clone size: few
V gene: TRBV19

CDR3 DNA: TGCAGCGGGGAGGGCGGGAGGGTCGCTGAGCAGTTCTTC
CDR3 protein: CSGEGGRVAEQFF
J gene: TRBJ2-1
D gene: TRBD2
clone size: few
V gene: TRBV29-1

CDR3 DNA: TGTGCCAGTAGTATAGATTCTGGCCAATACAATGAGCAGTTCTTC
CDR3 protein: CASSIDSGQYNEQFF
J gene: TRBJ2-1
D gene: .
clone size: .
V gene: TRBV19

CDR3 DNA: TGTGCCAGCAGTTTGCTCCAGGGAAACAATTCACCCCTCCACTTT
CDR3 protein: CASSLLQGNNSPLHF
J gene: TRBJ1-6
D gene: .
clone size: .
V gene: TRBV28

CDR3 DNA: TGCGCCAGCAGCCTTACTAGGGTCCTCACCGGGGAGCTGTTTTTT
CDR3 protein: CASSLTRVLTGELFF
J gene: TRBJ2-2
D gene: .
clone size: .
V gene: TRBV4-3

CDR3 DNA: TGTGCCAGCAGTTTCCTGACAGGGGGCCAAAACTTTGGTTTCTTT
CDR3 protein: CASSFLTGGQNFGFF
J gene: TRBJ1-1
D gene: TRBD1
clone size: .
V gene: TRBV6-1

CDR3 DNA: TGTGCCAGCAGCGGACAGGGAGCCTATGGCTACACCTTC
CDR3 protein: CASSGQGAYGYTF
J gene: TRBJ1-2
D gene: TRBD1
clone size: .
V gene: TRBV7-9

CDR3 DNA: TGTGCCAGCAGCGCCCCCCATGGAGGGGGCGCTTGGGGCTACACCTTC
CDR3 protein: CASSAPHGGGAWGYTF
J gene: TRBJ1-2
D gene: TRBD1
clone size: .
V gene: TRBV9

CDR3 DNA: TGTGCCAGTACCCTAGTTCTCCGCAGGGCGGTTCGGGAGAATGAGCAGTTCTTC
CDR3 protein: CASTLVLRRAVRENEQFF
J gene: TRBJ2-1
D gene: .
clone size: .
V gene: TRBV19

CDR3 DNA: TGTGCCAGCAGCGTAGGGACAGCATACACAGATACGCAGTATTTT
CDR3 protein: CASSVGTAYTDTQYF
J gene: TRBJ2-3
D gene: .
clone size: .
V gene: TRBV9

CDR3 DNA: TGTGCCAGCAGTTACTCAAAGGGGACAGATACGCAGTATTTT
CDR3 protein: CASSYSKGTDTQYF
J gene: TRBJ2-3
D gene: .
clone size: .
V gene: TRBV6-5

CDR3 DNA: TGTGCCAGCAGCGGATCTAGCGGGTCCTACCATACAAACAATGAGCAGTTCTTC
CDR3 protein: CASSGSSGSYHTNNEQFF
J gene: TRBJ2-1
D gene: TRBD2
clone size: once
V gene: TRBV9

CDR3 DNA: TGCGCCAGCAGCCAAATGACAGGGTCCTACGAGCAGTACTTC
CDR3 protein: CASSQMTGSYEQYF
J gene: TRBJ2-7
D gene: TRBD1
clone size: .
V gene: TRBV4-3

CDR3 DNA: TGTGCCAGCAGTGACAGGGAAATGGCGACAGATACGCAGTATTTT
CDR3 protein: CASSDREMATDTQYF
J gene: TRBJ2-3
D gene: TRBD1
clone size: few
V gene: TRBV27

CDR3 DNA: TGTGCCAGCAGCTTTAATGGGGTGGGACAGGGGGACAATGAGCAGTTCTTC
CDR3 protein: CASSFNGVGQGDNEQFF
J gene: TRBJ2-1
D gene: TRBD1
clone size: .
V gene: TRBV7-9

CDR3 DNA: TGTGCCTGGAGTTACCACTGGCGGGAGTGCTACAATGAGCAGTTCTTC
CDR3 protein: CAWSYHWRECYNEQFF
J gene: TRBJ2-1
D gene: TRBD2
clone size: .
V gene: TRBV30

CDR3 DNA: TGTGCCATCAGTGAGCCCGACAATGAGCAGTTCTTC
CDR3 protein: CAISEPDNEQFF
J gene: TRBJ2-1
D gene: .
clone size: .
V gene: TRBV10-3

CDR3 DNA: TGTGCCAGCAGCCAAGTTCATGGGGTAGCGGGAGGCTCCTACAATGAGCAGTTCTTC
CDR3 protein: CASSQVHGVAGGSYNEQFF
J gene: TRBJ2-1
D gene: TRBD2
clone size: .
V gene: TRBV4-2

CDR3 DNA: TGTGCCAGCAGCGTGGCGACTAGCGGGGCCACAGATACGCAGTATTTT
CDR3 protein: CASSVATSGATDTQYF
J gene: TRBJ2-3
D gene: TRBD2
clone size: .
V gene: TRBV2

CDR3 DNA: TGCGCCAGCAGCCAGGACAGCGGGAGAAGCTCCTACGAGCAGTACTTC
CDR3 protein: CASSQDSGRSSYEQYF
J gene: TRBJ2-7
D gene: TRBD2
clone size: .
V gene: TRBV4-1

CDR3 DNA: TGTGCCAGCAGCCCTACCATTATTACCCCTGAAGCTTTCTTT
CDR3 protein: CASSPTIITPEAFF
J gene: TRBJ1-1
D gene: .
clone size: .
V gene: TRBV7-8

CDR3 DNA: TGTGCCAGCCTTGAAGTTGGTCTAGCAGGCGCCGGGGAGCTGTTTTTT
CDR3 protein: CASLEVGLAGAGELFF
J gene: TRBJ2-2
D gene: .
clone size: .
V gene: TRBV27

CDR3 DNA: TGCGCCAGCAGCCAGGGACAGGGCTCCTACGAGCAGTACTTC
CDR3 protein: CASSQGQGSYEQYF
J gene: TRBJ2-7
D gene: TRBD1
clone size: .
V gene: TRBV4-1

CDR3 DNA: TGTGCCAGCAGAAAAGCGGGAGGAGAGACCCAGTACTTC
CDR3 protein: CASRKAGGETQYF
J gene: TRBJ2-5
D gene: TRBD2
clone size: .
V gene: TRBV27

CDR3 DNA: TGCGCCAGCAGCCAAGCTGGCCGATCCAAAGAGACCCAGTACTTC
CDR3 protein: CASSQAGRSKETQYF
J gene: TRBJ2-5
D gene: .
clone size: .
V gene: TRBV4-3

CDR3 DNA: TGTGCCAGCGAGTTAAGCGGGCTCTCCTACGAGCAGTACTTC
CDR3 protein: CASELSGLSYEQYF
J gene: TRBJ2-7
D gene: .
clone size: .
V gene: TRBV6-6

CDR3 DNA: TGTGCCAGCAGCGTAGCTGGCGGAAACAATGAGCAGTTCTTC
CDR3 protein: CASSVAGGNNEQFF
J gene: TRBJ2-1
D gene: .
clone size: .
V gene: TRBV9

CDR3 DNA: TGCGCCAGCAGCCCGAGCGGGGGGTTCTACGAGCAGTACTTC
CDR3 protein: CASSPSGGFYEQYF
J gene: TRBJ2-7
D gene: TRBD2
clone size: .
V gene: TRBV5-1